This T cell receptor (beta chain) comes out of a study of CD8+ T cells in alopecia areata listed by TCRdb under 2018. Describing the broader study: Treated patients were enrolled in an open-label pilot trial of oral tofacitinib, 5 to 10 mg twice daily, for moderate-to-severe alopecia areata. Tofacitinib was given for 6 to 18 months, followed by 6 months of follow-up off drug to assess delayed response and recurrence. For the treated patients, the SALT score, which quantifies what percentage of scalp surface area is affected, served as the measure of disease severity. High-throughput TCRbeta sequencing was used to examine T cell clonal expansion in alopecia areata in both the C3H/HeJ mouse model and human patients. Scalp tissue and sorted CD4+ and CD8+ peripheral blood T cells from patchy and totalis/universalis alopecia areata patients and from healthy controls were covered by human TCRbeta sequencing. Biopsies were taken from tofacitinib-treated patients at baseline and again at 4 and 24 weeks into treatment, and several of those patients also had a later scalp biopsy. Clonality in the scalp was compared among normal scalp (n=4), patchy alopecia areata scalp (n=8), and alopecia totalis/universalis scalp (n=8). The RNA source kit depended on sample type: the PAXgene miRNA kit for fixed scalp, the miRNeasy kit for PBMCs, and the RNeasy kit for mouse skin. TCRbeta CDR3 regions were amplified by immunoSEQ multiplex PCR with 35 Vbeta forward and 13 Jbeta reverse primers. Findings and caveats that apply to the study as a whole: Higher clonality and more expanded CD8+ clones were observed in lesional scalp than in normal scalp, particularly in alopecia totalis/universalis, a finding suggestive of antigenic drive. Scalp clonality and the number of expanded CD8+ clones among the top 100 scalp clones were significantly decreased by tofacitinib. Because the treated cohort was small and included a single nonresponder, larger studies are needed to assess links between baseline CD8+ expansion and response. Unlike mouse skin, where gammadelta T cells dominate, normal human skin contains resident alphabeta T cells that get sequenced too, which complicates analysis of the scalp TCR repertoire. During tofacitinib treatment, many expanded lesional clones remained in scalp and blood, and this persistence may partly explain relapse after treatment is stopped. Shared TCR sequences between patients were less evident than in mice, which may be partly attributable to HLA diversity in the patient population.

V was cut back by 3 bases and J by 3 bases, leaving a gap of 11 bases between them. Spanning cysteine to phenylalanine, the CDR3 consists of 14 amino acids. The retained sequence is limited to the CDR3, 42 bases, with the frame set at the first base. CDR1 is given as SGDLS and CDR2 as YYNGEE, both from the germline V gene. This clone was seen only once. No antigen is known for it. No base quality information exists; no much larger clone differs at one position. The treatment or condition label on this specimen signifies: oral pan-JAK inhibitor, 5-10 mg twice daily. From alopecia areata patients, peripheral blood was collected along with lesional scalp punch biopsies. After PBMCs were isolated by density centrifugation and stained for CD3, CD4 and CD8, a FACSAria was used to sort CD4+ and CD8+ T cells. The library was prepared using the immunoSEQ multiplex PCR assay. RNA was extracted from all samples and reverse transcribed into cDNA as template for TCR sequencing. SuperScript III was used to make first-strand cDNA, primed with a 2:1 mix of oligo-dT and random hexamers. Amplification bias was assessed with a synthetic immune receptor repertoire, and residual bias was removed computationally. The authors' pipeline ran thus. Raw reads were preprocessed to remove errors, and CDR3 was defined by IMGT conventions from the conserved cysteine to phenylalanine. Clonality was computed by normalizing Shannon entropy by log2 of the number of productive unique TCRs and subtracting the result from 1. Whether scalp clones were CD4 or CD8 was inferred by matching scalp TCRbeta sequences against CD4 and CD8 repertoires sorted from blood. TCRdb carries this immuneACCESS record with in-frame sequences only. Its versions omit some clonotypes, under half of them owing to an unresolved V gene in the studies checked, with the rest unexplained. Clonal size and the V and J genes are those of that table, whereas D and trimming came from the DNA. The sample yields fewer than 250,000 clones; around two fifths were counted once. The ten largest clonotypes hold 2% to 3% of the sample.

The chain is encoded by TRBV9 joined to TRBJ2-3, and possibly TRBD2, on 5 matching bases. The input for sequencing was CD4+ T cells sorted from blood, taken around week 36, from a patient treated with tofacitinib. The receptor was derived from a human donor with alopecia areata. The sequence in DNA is TGTGCCAGCAGCGCCCTCGGGGTTACAGATACGCAGTATTTT. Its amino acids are CASSALGVTDTQYF.